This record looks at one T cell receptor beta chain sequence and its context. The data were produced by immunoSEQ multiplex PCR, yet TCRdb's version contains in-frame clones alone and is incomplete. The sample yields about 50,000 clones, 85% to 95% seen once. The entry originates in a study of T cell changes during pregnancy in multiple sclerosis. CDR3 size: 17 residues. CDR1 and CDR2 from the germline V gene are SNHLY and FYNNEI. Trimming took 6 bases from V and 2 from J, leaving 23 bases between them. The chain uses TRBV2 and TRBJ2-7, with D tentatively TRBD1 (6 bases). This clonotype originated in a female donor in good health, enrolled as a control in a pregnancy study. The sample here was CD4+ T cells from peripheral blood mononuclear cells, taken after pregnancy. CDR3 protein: CASREATGTGRTYEQYF. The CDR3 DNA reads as TGTGCCAGCAGGGAGGCGACCGGAACAGGGCGGACCTACGAGCAGTACTTC. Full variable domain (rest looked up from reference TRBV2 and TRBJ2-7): EPEVTQTPSHQVTQMGQEVILRCVPISNHLYFYWYRQILGQKVEFLVSFYNNEISEKSEIFDDQFSVERPDGSNFTLKIRSTKLEDSAMYFCASREATGTGRTYEQYFGPGTRLTVT.